This T cell receptor (beta chain) was observed in a study of T cell responses to AZD1222 COVID-19 vaccine. Overall study findings and caveats: When two AZD1222 doses had been given, Spike-specific TCR breadth and depth rose. Donors in the cohort were predominantly white British and more often female, and clonal diversity was possibly underestimated. Regions 160-218 and 743-854 dominated among vaccine-associated CD4 TCRs spanning spike.

V was trimmed by 3 bases and J by 4 bases, leaving 15 bases between them. The CDR3 consists of 16 residues. Germline CDR1 reads KGHSH; CDR2 reads LQKENI. Clones were sequenced by immunoSEQ multiplex PCR, and TCRdb holds only the in-frame ones, with some missing. This sample has some 250,000 clones; 90% to 95% occur once, and the top ten carry 0.5% to 0.65%. Second doses were pooled across both intervals (about 4 or about 12 weeks). This clone came up once. The antigen is unknown. The sample in question was peripheral blood, obtained 28 days after the second AZD1222 dose. V gene TRBV18 combines with J gene TRBJ2-2; a weak D match, TRBD2 (5 bases). The TCR comes from an adult who received the AZD1222 COVID-19 vaccine. The CDR3 region is CASSPGEGPGTGELFF. CDR3 in DNA: TGTGCCAGCTCACCCGGGGAAGGTCCCGGCACCGGGGAGCTGTTTTTT.